This is a list of T cell receptor beta chains from one sample in a study of identical twins. TCRdb fed the 5' RACE reads into MiXCR, producing one record per CDR3 protein. The table includes about 500,000 distinct CDR3 sequences, over 11% detected once. These data are also associated with another study on yellow fever vaccine responses in identical twins.

Sequences were obtained from CD4+ T cells sorted from blood. These TCRs come from a woman under 30 in good health. The CDR3 runs from the conserved cysteine through the conserved F or W. The order of the fields is clone size, D gene, J gene, V gene, CDR3 DNA, CDR3 protein. A D gene is named only where the DNA matches it firmly. Clone size is given for some rows only: seen once, a few or many times, or a class if the clone is expanded.

size: many
D: NA
J: TRBJ2-7
V: TRBV7-8
DNA: TGTGCCAGCAGCTTAGTTCGGACAGCGACCTACGAGCAGTACTTC
CDR3: CASSLVRTATYEQYF

size: NA
D: NA
J: TRBJ2-7
V: TRBV4-1
DNA: TGCGCCAGCAGCCAAGCTCCTAGCGTAGGGTACGAGCAGTACTTC
CDR3: CASSQAPSVGYEQYF

size: many
D: NA
J: TRBJ1-2
V: TRBV9
DNA: TGTGCCAGCAGCGTAGCTGTAGAGTCCTATGGCTACACCTTC
CDR3: CASSVAVESYGYTF

size: few
D: NA
J: TRBJ2-7
V: TRBV7-9
DNA: TGTGCCAGCAGCGGCCACTCCTACGAGCAGTACTTC
CDR3: CASSGHSYEQYF

size: many
D: NA
J: TRBJ2-1
V: TRBV4-3
DNA: TGCGCCAGCAGCCAAGGAAATTCCTACAATGAGCAGTTCTTC
CDR3: CASSQGNSYNEQFF

size: few
D: NA
J: TRBJ2-3
V: TRBV10-3
DNA: TGTGCCATCAAGAGCCCTGGCACAGATACGCAGTATTTT
CDR3: CAIKSPGTDTQYF

size: many
D: TRBD1
J: TRBJ2-6
V: TRBV18
DNA: TGTGCCAGCTCAGGGACAGGCGACTCTGGGGCCAACGTCCTGACTTTC
CDR3: CASSGTGDSGANVLTF

size: few
D: NA
J: TRBJ1-3
V: TRBV6-1
DNA: TGTGCCAGCATGAGGTTTTTCTCTGGAAACACCATATATTTT
CDR3: CASMRFFSGNTIYF

size: NA
D: NA
J: TRBJ2-3
V: TRBV29-1
DNA: TGCAGCGTGGACCTACGGGGAAGGGGGAACACAGATACGCAGTATTTT
CDR3: CSVDLRGRGNTDTQYF

size: NA
D: TRBD2
J: TRBJ2-3
V: TRBV6-5
DNA: TGTGCCAGCAGTTCAGATACTAGCGGGGTCACAGATACGCAGTATTTT
CDR3: CASSSDTSGVTDTQYF

size: few
D: TRBD2
J: TRBJ2-3
V: TRBV27
DNA: TGTGCCAGCAGTTTATCGGGGACTAGACCAGATACGCAGTATTTT
CDR3: CASSLSGTRPDTQYF

size: NA
D: NA
J: TRBJ1-5
V: TRBV15
DNA: TGTGCCACCAGTCCGATTGGGCTAGATCAGCCCCAGCATTTT
CDR3: CATSPIGLDQPQHF

size: many
D: NA
J: TRBJ1-2
V: TRBV4-3
DNA: TGCTCTAGGGAGGGACTCCCTTTTAACTATGGCTACACCTTC
CDR3: CSREGLPFNYGYTF

size: NA
D: NA
J: TRBJ2-5
V: TRBV12-3/TRBV12-4
DNA: TGTGCTTGTGCCACCCCCCCTCAAGAGACCCAGTACTTC
CDR3: CACATPPQETQYF

size: NA
D: NA
J: TRBJ2-1
V: TRBV7-2
DNA: TGTGCCAGCAGCACTAAAGTTCTAGAGCAGTTCTTC
CDR3: CASSTKVLEQFF

size: few
D: TRBD2
J: TRBJ2-3
V: TRBV20-1
DNA: TGCAGTGCTCTTTCTACCGGGACTAGCGGGAGTTGGGATACGCAGTATTTT
CDR3: CSALSTGTSGSWDTQYF

size: NA
D: NA
J: TRBJ2-7
V: TRBV5-1
DNA: TGCGCCAGCAGCTCGGGGTTGGGACTCAACTACGAGCAGTACTTC
CDR3: CASSSGLGLNYEQYF

size: NA
D: NA
J: TRBJ2-5
V: TRBV3-1
DNA: TGTGCCAGCAGCCAACGTAGTGGAGAGACCCAGTACTTC
CDR3: CASSQRSGETQYF

size: NA
D: NA
J: TRBJ2-3
V: TRBV7-2
DNA: TGTGCCAGCAGCTTTAAGTTTTTGGATACGCAGTATTTT
CDR3: CASSFKFLDTQYF

size: many
D: NA
J: TRBJ2-1
V: TRBV28
DNA: TGTGCCAGCAGTCTCCCGACTCCCCCAAAGCAGTTCTTC
CDR3: CASSLPTPPKQFF

size: few
D: TRBD1
J: TRBJ1-1
V: TRBV5-6
DNA: TGTGCCAGCAGCGGGGACAGGAACACTGAAGCTTTCTTT
CDR3: CASSGDRNTEAFF

size: NA
D: NA
J: TRBJ2-7
V: TRBV6-1
DNA: TGTGCCAGCACGGTCGCAGGGCGGTCTTCCTACGAGCAGTACTTC
CDR3: CASTVAGRSSYEQYF

size: few
D: TRBD1
J: TRBJ1-5
V: TRBV2
DNA: TGTGCCAGTACAGGGGACCGCAATCAGCCCCAGCATTTT
CDR3: CASTGDRNQPQHF

size: NA
D: NA
J: TRBJ2-7
V: TRBV7-9
DNA: TGTGCCAGCAGCATAGGACGGATGTACGAGCAGTACTTC
CDR3: CASSIGRMYEQYF

size: few
D: NA
J: TRBJ2-5
V: TRBV28
DNA: TGTGCCAGCAGTTTGGGCAGGGCCTGGGAGACCCAGTACTTC
CDR3: CASSLGRAWETQYF

size: many
D: NA
J: TRBJ1-3
V: TRBV12-3/TRBV12-4
DNA: TGTGCCAGCAGTACGCGGGATTTAAACACCATATATTTT
CDR3: CASSTRDLNTIYF

size: NA
D: NA
J: TRBJ2-3
V: TRBV29-1
DNA: TGCAGCGCTGGTACCCGTCCCACGACGGGAGATACGCAGTATTTT
CDR3: CSAGTRPTTGDTQYF

size: NA
D: NA
J: TRBJ2-5
V: TRBV5-1
DNA: TGCGCCAGCAGCTTGTCCGGGACACCTCAAGAGACCCAGTACTTC
CDR3: CASSLSGTPQETQYF

size: NA
D: NA
J: TRBJ1-2
V: TRBV7-9
DNA: TGTGCCAGCAGCCTCCTTATAGTAAACGGCTACACCTTC
CDR3: CASSLLIVNGYTF

size: few
D: TRBD1
J: TRBJ2-1
V: TRBV20-1
DNA: TGCAGTGCTGCGAAGGCCAGGGGGAATGAGCAGTTCTTC
CDR3: CSAAKARGNEQFF

size: few
D: NA
J: TRBJ2-2
V: TRBV10-3
DNA: TGTGCCATCAAAAGGCAGGGGAACACCGGGGAGCTGTTTTTT
CDR3: CAIKRQGNTGELFF

size: few
D: NA
J: TRBJ2-6
V: TRBV10-3
DNA: TGTGCCATCAGTGTTGGAGGCCTGGCTGGGGCCAACGTCCTGACTTTC
CDR3: CAISVGGLAGANVLTF

size: NA
D: TRBD2
J: TRBJ2-5
V: TRBV2
DNA: TGTGCCAGCACTATAGCGGGAGGGTATTACCAAGAGACCCAGTACTTC
CDR3: CASTIAGGYYQETQYF

size: NA
D: TRBD1
J: TRBJ2-1
V: TRBV11-2
DNA: TGTGCCAGCAGCTTATCCCCGGGACAGTCGAGGGAGCAGTTCTTC
CDR3: CASSLSPGQSREQFF